A single sample is the source of the 4 T cell receptor beta chains below, sequenced in a study of cytomegalovirus exposure and HLA in healthy donors. Vbeta (60) and Jbeta (13) primers were used in the PCR. Sequenced by immunoSEQ multiplex PCR; TCRdb stores in-frame clones only, minus some. The sample's table shows approximately 47,000 clones. Source material: PBMCs. These receptors were obtained from a male donor in good health and CMV-seronegative.

J is TRBJ1-1 and V is TRBV5-1; D might be TRBD1 (6 bases). This CDR3 is built from 14 residues. Between the trimmed V and J ends, which lost 4 bases and 4 bases, there was a span of 14 bases. In germline, CDR1 is SGHRS, CDR2 YFSETQ. CDR3: CASSPGQRSTEAFF. DNA of the CDR3: TGCGCCAGCAGCCCCGGACAGAGGAGCACTGAAGCTTTCTTT.

This rearrangement joins TRBV29-1 to TRBJ2-2, with D hard to call. With 4 bases removed from V and 8 bases from J, the gap between germline ends came to 11 bases. This CDR3 contains 12 residues. Germline assignment: CDR1 SQVTM and CDR2 ANQGSEA. This CDR3 reads CSVAWVTGELFF. The CDR3 coding sequence is TGCAGCGTTGCGTGGGTGACAGGGGAGCTGTTTTTT.

This sequence joins TRBV6-1 and TRBJ1-5, with 9 bases identical to TRBD1. V was pared by 6 bases and J by 2 bases, with 5 bases of the junction left unmatched. The germline CDR1 and CDR2 sequences are MNHNS and SASEGT. The CDR3 contains 15 residues. CDR3 protein: CASSDRDRGNQPQHF. CDR3 nucleotide sequence: TGTGCCAGCAGCGACCGGGACAGGGGCAATCAGCCCCAGCATTTT.

The V gene is TRBV19, the J gene TRBJ2-7, with 8 bases aligning to TRBD1. CDR1 and CDR2 from the germline V gene are LNHDA and SQIVND (reference sequence). J lost 2 bases, V lost 3 bases, and 0 bases had no gene match. The CDR3 contains 13 residues. The CDR3 protein is CASSMGQAYEQYF. The CDR3, as DNA: TGTGCCAGTAGTATGGGACAGGCCTACGAGCAGTACTTC.